This T cell receptor (beta chain) was sequenced in a study of T cell repertoires in cytomegalovirus infection. Points on this clonotype: Antigen unknown.

This CDR3 is 13 amino acids long. With 3 bases clipped from V and 3 bases from J, the junction kept 4 bases outside the gene matches. The germline V gene encodes CDR1 DFQATT and CDR2 SNEGSKA (reference sequence). Findings and caveats of the study: Cumulated frequencies of public TCR beta families served to identify carriers of CMV plus the relevant HLA. The study found HLA-C-restricted CMV-specific TCR beta clonotypes dominating the ex vivo response.

Using its own MiXCR run on the reads, TCRdb lists one record per CDR3 protein. Of 600,000 to 700,000 distinct CDR3 sequences detected, 30% to 40% appear once; the ten largest clones hold about 18%. The sequencing used cultured PBMCs, collected from culture after CMV antigen stimulation. The gene calls are TRBV20-1 and TRBJ2-5; 7 nucleotides agree with TRBD1. The sequence was collected from a human donor in good health (CMV status not recorded). Some clones in this sample may be carry-over from other donors' samples. The CDR3 region has the DNA TGCAGTGCTAGCTTACAGGGGAAAGAGACCCAGTACTTC. It yields the protein CSASLQGKETQYF.